These T cell receptor beta chains were read from a single sample in a study of blood T cell repertoires in COVID-19. The repertoire was sequenced with immunoSEQ multiplex PCR; TCRdb's copy has only in-frame clones and lacks some. The data show more than 150,000 clones, with over 80% seen just once and around 13% held by the top ten. Material for sequencing was PBMCs or T cells enriched from blood (not recorded which). These receptors were obtained from an older woman who had recovered from COVID-19. The CDR3 runs from the conserved cysteine through the conserved F or W. The D gene is left open where the match is weak. Clone size is shown for a subset of rows, as once, few, many or a class of expanded clone.

abundance,v_gene,j_gene,d_gene,CDR3nt,CDR3aa
NA,TRBV6-5,TRBJ2-1,NA,TGTGCCAGCAGAGGAGCGGATACCTACAATGAGCAGTTCTTC,CASRGADTYNEQFF
NA,TRBV3-1/TRBV3-2,TRBJ1-1,TRBD1,TGTGCCAGCAGCCGAGACAGGGTAAACGCTTTCTTT,CASSRDRVNAFF
few,TRBV7-3,TRBJ1-1,NA,TGTGCCAGCAGCTCCCAGGTCAGGTGGGCTGAAGCTTTCTTT,CASSSQVRWAEAFF
NA,TRBV28,TRBJ2-7,TRBD1,TGTGCCAGCAGGGACCCAGGGGGCACCTACGAGCAGTACTTC,CASRDPGGTYEQYF
NA,TRBV2,TRBJ1-2,NA,TGTGCCAGCAGTGAAAGGTCAGAGGGAATCCACTATGGCTACACCTTC,CASSERSEGIHYGYTF
NA,TRBV5-4,TRBJ2-7,TRBD2,TGTGCCAGCAGCCCCCAAGCTAGCGGAATTTACGAGCAGTACTTC,CASSPQASGIYEQYF
NA,TRBV5-1,TRBJ2-7,NA,TGCGCCAGCAGCTTGGACAGGGTTTCCTACGAGCAGTACTTC,CASSLDRVSYEQYF
NA,TRBV2,TRBJ1-1,NA,TGTGCCGGGCAGGGGCTTGGGGTGAACACTGAAGCTTTCTTT,CAGQGLGVNTEAFF
NA,TRBV10-3,TRBJ2-2,NA,TGTGCCATCAGTGTGGAGAGGGACACCGGGGAGCTGTTTTTT,CAISVERDTGELFF
NA,TRBV24-1,TRBJ2-1,TRBD1,TGTGCCACCTCCGGGACAGGGCGCTACAATGAGCAGTTCTTC,CATSGTGRYNEQFF
once,TRBV6-5,TRBJ1-1,TRBD1,TGTGCCAGCCTCCTCGACAGGGGCACTGAAGCTTTCTTT,CASLLDRGTEAFF
NA,TRBV19,TRBJ1-5,TRBD1,TGTGCCAGTAGTTCCGGGACAGGGAGGGGCAATCAGCCCCAGCATTTT,CASSSGTGRGNQPQHF
NA,TRBV5-1,TRBJ2-5,TRBD1,TGCGCCAGCAGCTTGGGAACCCCGGGACAGCAAGAGACCCAGTACTTC,CASSLGTPGQQETQYF
NA,TRBV12-3/TRBV12-4,TRBJ1-1,NA,TGTGCCAGCGGAGCCCCCGGGTACACTGAAGCTTTCTTT,CASGAPGYTEAFF
NA,TRBV7-9,TRBJ1-6,NA,TGTGCCAGCAGCTTAGAACAGTATAATTCACCCCTCCACTTT,CASSLEQYNSPLHF
NA,TRBV7-9,TRBJ1-1,NA,TGTGCCAGCTCCCGTCCCCCCGGGGCTGAAGCTTTCTTT,CASSRPPGAEAFF
NA,TRBV9,TRBJ2-2,NA,TGTGCCAGCAGCGTAGGGACTATCCGGGAGCTGTTTTTT,CASSVGTIRELFF
few,TRBV5-1,TRBJ2-1,TRBD1,TGCGCCAGCAGCTTGGGGTGGCAGGGGGCGCACAATGAGCAGTTCTTC,CASSLGWQGAHNEQFF
NA,TRBV3-1/TRBV3-2,TRBJ1-2,NA,TGTGCCAGCAGCCAGCGGAGGTCCTATGGCTACACCTTC,CASSQRRSYGYTF
NA,TRBV20-1,TRBJ2-7,NA,TGCAGTGCTAGAGGAGGGATCGAGCAGTACTTC,CSARGGIEQYF
NA,TRBV5-1,TRBJ2-3,NA,TGCGCCAGCAGCGGGGCCGTCCCAGATACGCAGTATTTT,CASSGAVPDTQYF
NA,TRBV6-5,TRBJ2-3,TRBD2,TGTGCCAGCAGCCAAGCGGGAGGGCCGGGCGATACGCAGTATTTT,CASSQAGGPGDTQYF
NA,TRBV3-1/TRBV3-2,TRBJ1-6,NA,TGTGCCAGCAGCCAAATCGCAGGGTCTAATTCACCCCTCCACTTT,CASSQIAGSNSPLHF
NA,TRBV29-1,TRBJ2-1,TRBD2,TGCAGCGTAACTAGCGACTCCTACAATGAGCAGTTCTTC,CSVTSDSYNEQFF
NA,TRBV7-2,TRBJ2-1,NA,TGTGCCAGCAGGTCGGGACTTTACAATGAGCAGTTCTTC,CASRSGLYNEQFF
NA,TRBV10-3,TRBJ2-2,TRBD2,TGTGCCATCAGTGACCCTAACGGGGGGGGCCGGGAGCTGTTTTTT,CAISDPNGGGRELFF
NA,TRBV7-3,TRBJ2-3,NA,TGTGCCAGCAGCTGGGTCCCGGGGGATACGCAGTATTTT,CASSWVPGDTQYF
NA,TRBV5-1,TRBJ2-7,TRBD2,TGCGCCAGCAGCTTGTCCACTAGCGCCTACGAGCAGTACTTC,CASSLSTSAYEQYF
NA,TRBV4-1,TRBJ2-7,NA,TGCGCCAGCAGCCATTCGACTCGCTTAGCGGAGACCTACGAGCAGTACTTC,CASSHSTRLAETYEQYF
NA,TRBV30,TRBJ2-5,TRBD1,TGTGCCTGGAGTCGACAGGGTACTCGGGAGACCCAGTACTTC,CAWSRQGTRETQYF
once,TRBV9,TRBJ2-2,NA,TGTGCCAGCAGCGTACTGGCGGCTGGCACCGGGGAGCTGTTTTTT,CASSVLAAGTGELFF
NA,TRBV5-1,TRBJ2-3,TRBD2,TGCGCCAGCAGCCTTTTACTAGCGGGGGATCTCACAGATACGCAGTATTTT,CASSLLLAGDLTDTQYF
NA,TRBV30,TRBJ1-5,TRBD1,TGTGCCTGGAGTATTAAACAGGGGGGGAGCAATCAGCCCCAGCATTTT,CAWSIKQGGSNQPQHF
NA,TRBV9,TRBJ2-3,TRBD2,TGTGCCAGCAGCGGGGGGGCTAGCGGGAGTAACACAGATACGCAGTATTTT,CASSGGASGSNTDTQYF
NA,TRBV18,TRBJ1-2,TRBD1,TGTGCCAGCTCACCAACGGGACAGGCGTCCTATGGCTACACCTTC,CASSPTGQASYGYTF
NA,TRBV5-5,TRBJ1-5,NA,TGTGCCAGCAGCCCGGACATTAAGTCTCCCCATCAGCCCCAGCATTTT,CASSPDIKSPHQPQHF
NA,TRBV19,TRBJ2-1,TRBD1,TGTGCCAGAACTCGACAGGGCTACAATGAGCAGTTCTTC,CARTRQGYNEQFF
NA,TRBV2,TRBJ1-4,NA,TGTGCCACAAACAGGGTGGGAGACCCTGAAAAACTGTTTTTT,CATNRVGDPEKLFF
NA,TRBV2,TRBJ1-1,NA,TGTGCCAGCAGTCCTCTTACCCAGAAGACTGAAGCTTTCTTT,CASSPLTQKTEAFF
NA,TRBV9,TRBJ2-7,NA,TGTGCCAGCAGCGTTAAAGCTGACAGGATCACCGAGCAGTACTTC,CASSVKADRITEQYF
NA,TRBV7-3,TRBJ2-5,TRBD2,TGTGCCAGCAGCCCCGGACTAGCTTGGGGGGAGACCCAGTACTTC,CASSPGLAWGETQYF
NA,TRBV11-2,TRBJ2-7,NA,TGTGCCAGCAGCTTAAGCGGAGGGAGGCACGAGCAGTACTTC,CASSLSGGRHEQYF
NA,TRBV2,TRBJ1-1,NA,TGTGCCAGCAAGGAGCAGGGGACGAACACTGAAGCTTTCTTT,CASKEQGTNTEAFF
NA,TRBV30,TRBJ1-6,NA,TGTGCCTGGAGTTCTAGGGGTAATTCACCCCTCCACTTT,CAWSSRGNSPLHF
NA,TRBV27,TRBJ2-5,TRBD2,TGTGCCAGCAGTTTATCGGGAGGGCTTGGGGAGACCCAGTACTTC,CASSLSGGLGETQYF
NA,TRBV24-1,TRBJ1-4,NA,TGTGCCACCAGTCCCCCGGGACATAATAATGAAAAACTGTTTTTT,CATSPPGHNNEKLFF
few,TRBV19,TRBJ1-2,TRBD1,TGTGCCAGTAGTCCGGGGACAGCTGCTGGCTATGGCTACACCTTC,CASSPGTAAGYGYTF
NA,TRBV12-5,TRBJ1-2,TRBD1,TGTGCTAGTGGCAGCAGGGGGGACTATGGCTACACCTTC,CASGSRGDYGYTF
few,TRBV10-3,TRBJ1-5,NA,TGTGCCATCAGTCAGGAAGGAGGAAGTAGCAATCAGCCCCAGCATTTT,CAISQEGGSSNQPQHF
NA,TRBV2,TRBJ1-6,NA,TGTGCCAGCAGGCGGCAGGCGGGATCACCCCTCCACTTT,CASRRQAGSPLHF
NA,TRBV4-1,TRBJ1-1,NA,TGCGCCAGCAGCCAACGGAACACTGAAGCTTTCTTT,CASSQRNTEAFF
NA,TRBV2,TRBJ2-1,TRBD2,TGTGCCAGCACATACCAGCGGGAGCCACTCTTC,CASTYQREPLF
NA,TRBV30,TRBJ1-3,NA,TGTGCCTGGAGTGTAAAAGGGGGTGGAAACACCATATATTTT,CAWSVKGGGNTIYF
NA,TRBV2,TRBJ1-5,NA,TGTGCCAGCAGCGCCTGGGGCAGTAGCAATCAGCCCCAGCATTTT,CASSAWGSSNQPQHF
few,TRBV6-4,TRBJ1-4,TRBD1,TGTGCCAGCAGTAGCGGGCAGGGGGGACTAAAACTGTTTTTT,CASSSGQGGLKLFF
NA,TRBV11-2,TRBJ1-2,TRBD1,TGTGCCAGCAGCTTAGATCGGGACAGGGCCTTCTTCTATGGCTACACCTTC,CASSLDRDRAFFYGYTF
NA,TRBV30,TRBJ1-1,TRBD1,TGTGCCTGGAGCCGGGACAGGGGCAATCTGAACACTGAAGCTTTCTTT,CAWSRDRGNLNTEAFF
NA,TRBV3-1/TRBV3-2,TRBJ1-1,NA,TGTGCCAGCAGCATCCTCGGGGAAAGGTACACTGAAGCTTTCTTT,CASSILGERYTEAFF
NA,TRBV2,TRBJ1-2,TRBD1,TGTGCCAGCAGTGAAGCAGGCAGGGGGGTCTACTATGGCTACACCTTC,CASSEAGRGVYYGYTF
NA,TRBV11-3,TRBJ2-7,NA,TGTGCCAGCAGCTTAGATGGGGGCCACTACGAGCAGTACTTC,CASSLDGGHYEQYF